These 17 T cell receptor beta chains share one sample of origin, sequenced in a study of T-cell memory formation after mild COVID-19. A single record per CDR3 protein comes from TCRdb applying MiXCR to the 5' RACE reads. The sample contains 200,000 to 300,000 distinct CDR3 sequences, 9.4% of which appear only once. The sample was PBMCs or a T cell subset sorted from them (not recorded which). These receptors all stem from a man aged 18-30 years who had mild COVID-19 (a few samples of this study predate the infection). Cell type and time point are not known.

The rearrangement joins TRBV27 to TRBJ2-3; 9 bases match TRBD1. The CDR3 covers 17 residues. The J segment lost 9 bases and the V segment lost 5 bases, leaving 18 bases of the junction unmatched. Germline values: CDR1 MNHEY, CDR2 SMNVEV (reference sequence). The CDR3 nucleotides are TGTGCCAGCAGTCCCCTCCCGACAGGGGGTAGACAGATAACGCAGTATTTT. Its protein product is CASSPLPTGGRQITQYF.

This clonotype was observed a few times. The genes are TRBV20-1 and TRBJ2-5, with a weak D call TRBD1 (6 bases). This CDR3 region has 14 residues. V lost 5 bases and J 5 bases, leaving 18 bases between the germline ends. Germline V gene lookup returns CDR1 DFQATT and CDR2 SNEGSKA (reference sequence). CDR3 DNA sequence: TGCAGTGCTCCCCTACAGGGATCGTATGAGACCCAGTACTTC. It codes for CSAPLQGSYETQYF.

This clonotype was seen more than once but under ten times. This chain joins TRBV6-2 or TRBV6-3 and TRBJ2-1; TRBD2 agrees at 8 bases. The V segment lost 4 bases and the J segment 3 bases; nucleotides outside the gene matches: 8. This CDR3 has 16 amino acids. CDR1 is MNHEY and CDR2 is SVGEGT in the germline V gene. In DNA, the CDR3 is TGTGCCAGCAGTTCCCCGGGAGCGGGGGACTACAATGAGCAGTTCTTC. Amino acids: CASSSPGAGDYNEQFF.

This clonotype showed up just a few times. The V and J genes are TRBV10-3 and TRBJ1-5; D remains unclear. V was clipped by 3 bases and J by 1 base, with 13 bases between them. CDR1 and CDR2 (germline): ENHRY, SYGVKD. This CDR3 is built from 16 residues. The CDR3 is CAISDSLGGSNQPQHF. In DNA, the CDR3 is TGTGCCATCAGTGACTCCTTGGGAGGGAGCAATCAGCCCCAGCATTTT.

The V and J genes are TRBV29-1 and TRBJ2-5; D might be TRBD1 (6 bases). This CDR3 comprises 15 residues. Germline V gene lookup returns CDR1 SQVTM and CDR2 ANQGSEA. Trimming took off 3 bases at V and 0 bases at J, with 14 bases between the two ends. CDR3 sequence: CSVESGRGYQETQYF. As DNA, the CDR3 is TGCAGCGTTGAGTCCGGTAGGGGGTACCAAGAGACCCAGTACTTC. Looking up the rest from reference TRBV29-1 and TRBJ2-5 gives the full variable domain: SAVISQKPSRDICQRGTSLTIQCQVDSQVTMMFWYRQQPGQSLTLIATANQGSEATYESGFVIDKFPISRPNLTFSTLTVSNMSPEDSSIYLCSVESGRGYQETQYFGPGTRLLVL.

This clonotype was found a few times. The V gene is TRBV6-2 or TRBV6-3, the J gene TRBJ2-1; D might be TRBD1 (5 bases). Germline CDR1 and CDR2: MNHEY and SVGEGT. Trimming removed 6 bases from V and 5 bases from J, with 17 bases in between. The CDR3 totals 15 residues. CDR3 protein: CASSNLRGTHNEQFF. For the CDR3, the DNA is TGTGCCAGCAGCAATCTAAGGGGCACCCACAATGAGCAGTTCTTC.

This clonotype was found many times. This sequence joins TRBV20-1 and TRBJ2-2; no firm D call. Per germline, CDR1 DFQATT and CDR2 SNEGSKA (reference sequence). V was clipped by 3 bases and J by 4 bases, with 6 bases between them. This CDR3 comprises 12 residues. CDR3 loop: CSAREITGELFF. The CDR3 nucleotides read TGCAGTGCTAGGGAGATCACCGGGGAGCTGTTTTTT.

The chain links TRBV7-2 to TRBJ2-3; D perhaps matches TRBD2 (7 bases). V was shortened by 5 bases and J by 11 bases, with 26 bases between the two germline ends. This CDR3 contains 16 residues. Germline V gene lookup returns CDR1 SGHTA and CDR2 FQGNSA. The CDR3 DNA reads TGTGCCAGCAGCAAGGACTACGCGGGGGCATGGGGGAAGCAGTATTTT. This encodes CASSKDYAGAWGKQYF.

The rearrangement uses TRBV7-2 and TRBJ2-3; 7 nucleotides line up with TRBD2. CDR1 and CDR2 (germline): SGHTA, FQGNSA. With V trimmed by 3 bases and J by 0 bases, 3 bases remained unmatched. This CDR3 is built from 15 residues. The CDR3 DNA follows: TGTGCCAGCAGCTTGAGAGCGGGGAGCACAGATACGCAGTATTTT. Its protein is CASSLRAGSTDTQYF.

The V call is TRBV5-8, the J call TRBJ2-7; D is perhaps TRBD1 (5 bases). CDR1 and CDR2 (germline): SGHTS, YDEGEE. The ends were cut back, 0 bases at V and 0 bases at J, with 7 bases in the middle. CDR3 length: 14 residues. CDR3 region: CASSLGQRSYEQYV. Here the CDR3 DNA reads TGTGCCAGCAGCTTGGGACAGCGCTCCTACGAGCAGTACGTC.

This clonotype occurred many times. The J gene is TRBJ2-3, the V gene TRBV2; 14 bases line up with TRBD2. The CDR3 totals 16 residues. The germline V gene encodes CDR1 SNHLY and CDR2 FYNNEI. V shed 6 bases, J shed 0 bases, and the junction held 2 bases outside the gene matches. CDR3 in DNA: TGTGCCAGCAGGGGGACTAGCGGGGGCAGCACAGATACGCAGTATTTT. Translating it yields CASRGTSGGSTDTQYF.

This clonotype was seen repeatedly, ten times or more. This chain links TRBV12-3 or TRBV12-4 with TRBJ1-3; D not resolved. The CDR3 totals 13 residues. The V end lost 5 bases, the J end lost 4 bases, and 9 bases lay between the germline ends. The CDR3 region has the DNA TGTGCCAGCAGTCCCATACAAGGAAACACCATATATTTT. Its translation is CASSPIQGNTIYF.

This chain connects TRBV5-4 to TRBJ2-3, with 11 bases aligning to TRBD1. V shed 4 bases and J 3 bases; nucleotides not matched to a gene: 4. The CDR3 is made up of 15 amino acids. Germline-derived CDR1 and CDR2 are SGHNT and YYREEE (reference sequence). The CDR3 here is CASSERDRGTDTQYF. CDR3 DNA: TGTGCCAGCAGCGAGCGGGACAGGGGGACAGATACGCAGTATTTT. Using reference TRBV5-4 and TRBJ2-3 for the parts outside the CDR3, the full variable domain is ETGVTQSPTHLIKTRGQQVTLRCSSQSGHNTVSWYQQALGQGPQFIFQYYREEENGRGNFPPRFSGLQFPNYSSELNVNALELDDSALYLCASSERDRGTDTQYFGPGTRLTVL.

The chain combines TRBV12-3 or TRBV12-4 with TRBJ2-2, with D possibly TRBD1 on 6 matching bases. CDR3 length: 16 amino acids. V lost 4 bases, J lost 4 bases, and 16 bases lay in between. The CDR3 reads CASSSPQGRVTGELFF. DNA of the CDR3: TGTGCCAGCAGTTCCCCCCAGGGGCGAGTCACCGGGGAGCTGTTTTTT.

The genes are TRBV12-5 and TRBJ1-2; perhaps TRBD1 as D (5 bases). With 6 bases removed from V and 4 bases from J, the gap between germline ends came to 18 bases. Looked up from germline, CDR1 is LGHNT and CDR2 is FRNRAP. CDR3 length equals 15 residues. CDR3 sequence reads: CASGRWAGSIYGYTF. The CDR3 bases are TGTGCTAGTGGCCGATGGGCAGGGAGTATCTATGGCTACACCTTC.

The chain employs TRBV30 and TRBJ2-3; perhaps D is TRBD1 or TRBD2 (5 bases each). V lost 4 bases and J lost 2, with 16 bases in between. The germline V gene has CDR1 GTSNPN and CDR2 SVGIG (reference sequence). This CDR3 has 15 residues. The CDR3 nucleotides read TGTGCCTGGACGGTTCCTGGGACGGTCACAGATACGCAGTATTTT. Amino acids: CAWTVPGTVTDTQYF.

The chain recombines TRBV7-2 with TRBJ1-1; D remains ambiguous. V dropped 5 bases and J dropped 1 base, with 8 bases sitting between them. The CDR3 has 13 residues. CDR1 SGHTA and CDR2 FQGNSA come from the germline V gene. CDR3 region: CASSPSKNTEAFF. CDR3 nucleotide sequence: TGTGCCAGCAGCCCGTCGAAGAACACTGAAGCTTTCTTT.